A selection of T cell receptor beta chains follows, all from one sample in a study of blood T cell repertoires in COVID-19. Profiling relied on immunoSEQ multiplex PCR, and the TCRdb table lists in-frame clones only, not all of them. The table records about 180,000 clones, approximately 90% of them present only once. The sample comprised peripheral blood. The receptors here all came from a woman in her thirties with active or convalescent COVID-19. The CDR3 runs from the conserved cysteine through the conserved F or W. A D gene is named only where the DNA matches it firmly. Expanded clones get a size class; other rows say once, few or many, or leave the size out.

J gene,V gene,D gene,clone size,CDR3 DNA,CDR3 protein
TRBJ1-5,TRBV18,-,-,TGTGCCAGCTCACCACTAGGACTCGGGGGTGGTCAGCCCCAGCATTTT,CASSPLGLGGGQPQHF
TRBJ2-7,TRBV11-2,-,-,TGTGCCAGCAGCTTAGGAGCCATCGAGCAGTACTTC,CASSLGAIEQYF
TRBJ2-5,TRBV11-3,-,-,TGTGCCAGCAGCTTAGGACCCTCGGGGAGCGAGACCCAGTACTTC,CASSLGPSGSETQYF
TRBJ1-5,TRBV28,TRBD1,-,TGTGCCAGCAGACTATCCGGACAGGGGGGGACTCAGCCCCAGCATTTT,CASRLSGQGGTQPQHF
TRBJ2-5,TRBV4-1,TRBD2,-,TGCGCCAGCAGCCGGGGACTAGCGGGGGGGGCAGGAGAGACCCAGTACTTC,CASSRGLAGGAGETQYF
TRBJ2-2,TRBV7-9,-,-,TGTGCCAGCAGACAGAGTACCACCGGGGAGCTGTTTTTT,CASRQSTTGELFF
TRBJ1-1,TRBV7-2,-,-,TGTGCCAGCAGCTTTAACAGGGAAAGTGAAGCTTTCTTT,CASSFNRESEAFF
TRBJ1-2,TRBV6-5,TRBD1,-,TGTGCCAGCAGCGGACAGGGAAATGGCTACACCTTC,CASSGQGNGYTF
TRBJ1-1,TRBV29-1,TRBD1,-,TGCAGCATTGGACAGGGCAACACTGAAGCTTTCTTT,CSIGQGNTEAFF
TRBJ1-2,TRBV5-8,-,-,TGTGCCAGCAGCCCGATCAGGCGTGGAGGCTACACCTTC,CASSPIRRGGYTF
TRBJ1-1,TRBV19,-,-,TGTGCCAGTAGTCTGCGACAGGTAAACACTGAAGCTTTCTTT,CASSLRQVNTEAFF
TRBJ1-1,TRBV10-1,TRBD1,once,TGCGCCAGCAGGTCCGGGACAGGGATGAACACTGAAGCTTTCTTT,CASRSGTGMNTEAFF
TRBJ1-1,TRBV5-1,TRBD1,-,TGCGCCAGCAGCCCACAGGGGAGGAGGAACACTGAAGCTTTCTTT,CASSPQGRRNTEAFF
TRBJ1-2,TRBV28,TRBD1,-,TGTGCCATCCCGGACAGGGGGCGGTATGGCTACACCTTC,CAIPDRGRYGYTF
TRBJ2-5,TRBV6-6,TRBD2,-,TGTGCCAGCAAGGAGCGGGGGGCGCAAGAGACCCAGTACTTC,CASKERGAQETQYF
TRBJ2-1,TRBV24-1,TRBD2,-,TGTGCCACCAGTGTCGGGGCTAGCGGGAGGAATGAGCAGTTCTTC,CATSVGASGRNEQFF
TRBJ2-7,TRBV9,TRBD1,once,TGTGCCAGCAGCGTAGGTGTCACAGGGGAATCCTACGAGCAGTACTTC,CASSVGVTGESYEQYF
TRBJ2-7,TRBV6-4,TRBD1,-,TGTGCCAGCAGTGAAACATACACCGGGACAGGGATTTACGAGCAGTACTTC,CASSETYTGTGIYEQYF
TRBJ2-1,TRBV19,TRBD2,-,TGTGCCAGTAGTATCGGGACTAGCGGGAGGGGCTACAATGAGCAGTTCTTC,CASSIGTSGRGYNEQFF
TRBJ2-5,TRBV4-1,TRBD1,-,TGCGCCAGCAGCCAAGGTTTCTGGGACAGGGTTGAGACCCAGTACTTC,CASSQGFWDRVETQYF
TRBJ2-1,TRBV3-1/TRBV3-2,-,-,TGTGCCAGCAGCCAAGAAAGGCAGGGTGGGTGGTACAATGAGCAGTTCTTC,CASSQERQGGWYNEQFF
TRBJ2-3,TRBV5-1,TRBD2,-,TGCGCCAGCAGCTTGGCTCTAGCGGGCACAGATACGCAGTATTTT,CASSLALAGTDTQYF
TRBJ1-2,TRBV5-1,-,-,TGCGCCAGCACCCTCGACGGACTTAATGGCTACACCTTC,CASTLDGLNGYTF
TRBJ2-7,TRBV2,TRBD1,once,TGTGCCAGCAGCCGGGACAGGCGCGTAGTGGACGAGCAGTACTTC,CASSRDRRVVDEQYF
TRBJ1-5,TRBV4-1,TRBD1,-,TGCGCCAGCAGTATGCCGGGACAGACTAAACTAAATCAGCCCCAGCATTTT,CASSMPGQTKLNQPQHF
TRBJ2-7,TRBV27,TRBD2,-,TGTGCCAGCAGTCCCCGTAGCGGGAGGGACTACGAGCAGTACTTC,CASSPRSGRDYEQYF
TRBJ1-5,TRBV2,-,-,TGTGCCAGCAGTGACGGGGATCAGCCCCAGCATTTT,CASSDGDQPQHF
TRBJ2-1,TRBV25-1,TRBD2,-,TGTGCCAGCAGTGAGGTAGCGGGAGGTTTTGAGCAGTTCTTC,CASSEVAGGFEQFF
TRBJ2-7,TRBV5-6,-,-,TGTGCCAGCAGTTCCCCGACAGGCTCACGAGTCGAGCAGTACTTC,CASSSPTGSRVEQYF
TRBJ1-1,TRBV2,-,-,TGTGCCAGCAGACCCCCACAGGCGGGGGCTTTCTTT,CASRPPQAGAFF
TRBJ1-1,TRBV5-4,-,-,TGTGCCAGCAGGACCGGGGGGACTCAGAACACTGAAGCTTTCTTT,CASRTGGTQNTEAFF
TRBJ2-7,TRBV10-2,-,-,TGCGCCAGTTGGAGTCCGGGACTTGAGCAGTACTTC,CASWSPGLEQYF
TRBJ2-2,TRBV6-4,TRBD2,-,TGTGCCAGCAGTCCGACTAGCGGGGTTCCCGGGGAGCTGTTTTTT,CASSPTSGVPGELFF
TRBJ2-7,TRBV2,-,-,TGTGCCAGCAGTCAAACCTACGAGCAGTACTTC,CASSQTYEQYF
TRBJ1-5,TRBV28,-,-,TGTGCCATTGCCGTAGGACAAGCCAATCAGCCCCAGCATTTT,CAIAVGQANQPQHF
TRBJ2-3,TRBV6-5,TRBD2,-,TGTGCCAGCAGTTCACGGGGGGGAGACACAGATACGCAGTATTTT,CASSSRGGDTDTQYF
TRBJ2-2,TRBV19,TRBD2,-,TGTGCCAGTAGTATAGGGGGGAGGGCCTCCGGGGAGCTGTTTTTT,CASSIGGRASGELFF
TRBJ1-5,TRBV16,TRBD1,-,TGTGCCAGCAGCCAACTGACAGGGAGTCAGCCCCAGCATTTT,CASSQLTGSQPQHF
TRBJ1-1,TRBV18,-,-,TGTGCCAGCTCACAAGGAGTTGACACTGAAGCTTTCTTT,CASSQGVDTEAFF
TRBJ1-5,TRBV20-1,-,-,TGCAGTGCTAGAGACTCCGGGCCCCAGCATTTT,CSARDSGPQHF
TRBJ1-1,TRBV19,TRBD1,-,TGTGCCAGTAGTATTTCACAGGGGTACACTGAAGCTTTCTTT,CASSISQGYTEAFF
TRBJ1-6,TRBV7-9,TRBD1,-,TGTGCCAGCTTACAGGGGAATTCACCCCTCCATTTT,CASLQGNSPLHF
TRBJ2-3,TRBV11-2,TRBD2,-,TGTGCCAGCAGCCGGGACTATCGCACAGATACGCAGTATTTT,CASSRDYRTDTQYF
TRBJ1-1,TRBV2,-,-,TGTGCCAGCAGTGAAGCGCAGGGCTGGACTGAAGCTTTCTTT,CASSEAQGWTEAFF
TRBJ1-1,TRBV13,TRBD1,-,TGTGCCAGCAGCCACACCGGGACAGGGGTTACTGAAGCTTTCTTT,CASSHTGTGVTEAFF
TRBJ2-3,TRBV3-1/TRBV3-2,-,-,TGTGCCAGCAGCGCGATAGGGGCAGACGCAGATACGCAGTATTTT,CASSAIGADADTQYF
TRBJ1-5,TRBV7-2,-,-,TGTGCCAGCAGCTTAGGTTCAGGCAGCAATCAGCCCCAGCATTTT,CASSLGSGSNQPQHF
TRBJ1-1,TRBV19,-,-,TGTGCCAGTAGTTCCCGGCGGGGGGAAGGGAAGGACACTGAAGCTTTCTTT,CASSSRRGEGKDTEAFF
TRBJ1-2,TRBV28,TRBD1,-,TGTGCCATCACGACAGGGGGTTACTATGGCTACACCTTC,CAITTGGYYGYTF
TRBJ2-3,TRBV19,-,once,TGTGCCAGTAGTCCGGGGGACTTGGGCACAGATACGCAGTATTTT,CASSPGDLGTDTQYF
TRBJ1-1,TRBV4-1,TRBD1,-,TGCGCCAGCAGCCCCCGGGACAGGAAGACGAACACTGAAGCTTTCTTT,CASSPRDRKTNTEAFF
TRBJ1-1,TRBV19,TRBD1,-,TGTGCCAGTAGCCAGACAGGGGCTAACACTGAAGCTTTCTTT,CASSQTGANTEAFF
TRBJ1-6,TRBV11-2,-,-,TGTGCCAGCAGCTTAGTGGCAGGTTCTGTCTCCTATAATTCACCCCTCCACTTT,CASSLVAGSVSYNSPLHF
TRBJ2-3,TRBV18,-,-,TGTGCCAGCTCACCTCCTAGCACAGATACGCAGTATTTT,CASSPPSTDTQYF
TRBJ2-1,TRBV3-1/TRBV3-2,TRBD2,-,TGTGCCAGCAGTGGAGGGAGCGGGAGGAGCTACAATGAGCAGTTCTTC,CASSGGSGRSYNEQFF